These 8 T cell receptor beta chains originate from one sample sequenced in a study of T cell responses to AZD1222 COVID-19 vaccine. Assay used: immunoSEQ multiplex PCR; TCRdb lists only in-frame clones, some missing. This table holds fewer than 180,000 clones, over 75% found once. This material consisted of peripheral blood, taken 28 days after the second AZD1222 dose. These receptors were collected from an adult who received the AZD1222 COVID-19 vaccine.

The chain employs TRBV7-8 and TRBJ1-5, with D uncertain. CDR3 length equals 14 residues. V lost 5 bases, J lost 7 bases, and 15 bases lay in between. From germline, CDR1 is SGHVS and CDR2 FQNEAQ. For the CDR3, the DNA is TGTGCCAGCAGCGTAGATCAGGTGGGGCAGCCCCAGCATTTT. Its protein product is CASSVDQVGQPQHF.

The gene calls are TRBV2 and TRBJ1-1; 7 bases fit TRBD1. The CDR3 is 16 residues long. V shed 3 bases and J 2 bases; nucleotides not matched to a gene: 9. Germline V gives CDR1 SNHLY, CDR2 FYNNEI. The CDR3 protein is CASSDTLQGSNTEAFF. The CDR3 DNA follows: TGTGCCAGCAGTGACACGTTACAGGGGAGTAACACTGAAGCTTTCTTT.

V is TRBV7-9 and J is TRBJ1-3; possible D gene TRBD1, 6 bases. In germline, CDR1 is SEHNR, CDR2 FQNEAQ (reference sequence). Trimming took 6 bases from V and 0 from J, leaving 18 bases between them. There are 17 residues in the CDR3. The CDR3 nucleotides read TGTGCCAGCAGTCCCCACCCAGGGGAAAGCTCTGGAAACACCATATATTTT. Amino acid sequence: CASSPHPGESSGNTIYF. Full variable domain (missing parts from reference TRBV7-9 and TRBJ1-3): DTGVSQNPRHKITKRGQNVTFRCDPISEHNRLYWYRQTLGQGPEFLTYFQNEAQLEKSRLLSDRFSAERPKGSFSTLEIQRTEQGDSAMYLCASSPHPGESSGNTIYFGEGSWLTVV.

This clone was recorded only once. V usage is TRBV4-1 and J usage is TRBJ1-5; TRBD1 might be the D (5 bases). CDR3 length: 13 amino acids. Germline-derived CDR1 and CDR2 are MGHRA and YSYEKL. The ends were cut back, 0 bases at V and 5 bases at J, with 5 bases in the middle. CDR3: CASSQEGDQPQHF. DNA for the CDR3: TGCGCCAGCAGCCAAGAGGGGGATCAGCCCCAGCATTTT.

This clone was seen just once. The chain combines TRBV9 with TRBJ1-1, with 8 bases aligning to TRBD1. CDR1 is SGDLS, CDR2 YYNGEE, per germline. The CDR3 loop spans 14 amino acids. Unmatched junction bases numbered 4, after V lost 1 base and J lost 5 bases. CDR3 nucleotide sequence: TGTGCCAGCAGCGTAATACAGGGGGGGACTGAAGCTTTCTTT. Translation: CASSVIQGGTEAFF.

The J gene is TRBJ2-3, the V gene TRBV4-1, with D hard to call. Germline V gene data show CDR1 as MGHRA and CDR2 as YSYEKL. This CDR3 is 15 amino acids long. V was pared by 5 bases and J by 0 bases, with 12 bases between. The CDR3 spells CASSFREESTDTQYF. The CDR3, as DNA: TGCGCCAGCAGCTTCCGCGAGGAGAGCACAGATACGCAGTATTTT.

The chain employs TRBV6-5 and TRBJ2-2; D possibly corresponds to TRBD1 (6 bases). The CDR3 runs to 15 residues. Trimming shortened V by 6 bases and J by 6 bases, and 17 bases separated the two germline ends. CDR1 and CDR2 (germline): MNHEY, SVGAGI. The CDR3 region has the DNA TGTGCCAGCAGACACCGACAGGCTAGCCCCGGGGAGCTGTTTTTT. This sequence encodes CASRHRQASPGELFF.

The chain recombines TRBV4-1 with TRBJ1-2; the D gene is possibly TRBD1 (5 bases). Looked up from germline, CDR1 is MGHRA and CDR2 is YSYEKL. The CDR3 loop spans 15 amino acids. Trimming left V 4 bases short and J 4 bases short, with 16 bases between. The CDR3, as DNA: TGCGCCAGCAGCCTAGACCGGGGCAGCTCCTATGGCTACACCTTC. Its protein product is CASSLDRGSSYGYTF.